The 19 T cell receptor beta chains below come from one sample, sequenced in a study of blood T cells in healthy people across ages (dated by TCRdb to the mid-2010s). The method was 5' RACE. Sequencing was performed on an Illumina HiSeq 2500. A second PCR of about 6 to 11 cycles was run with a J-beta primer mix and a sample-barcoded 5' primer. The public reads were reanalyzed by TCRdb: fastp trimming at Q25, MiXCR alignment, in-frame beta chains only. Each CDR3 protein appears once, grouped with its most common genes and DNA. The sample table lists over 700,000 distinct CDR3 sequences, 53% of them with a count of one. The ten biggest clones cover approximately 40% of the sample. The material sequenced was blood. Receptor source: an elderly man in good health.

This clonotype was seen repeatedly, ten times or more. This chain uses TRBV28 with TRBJ2-4, with a weak D call TRBD2 (6 bases). Trimming shortened V by 4 bases and J by 0 bases, and 10 bases separated the two germline ends. Per the germline V gene, CDR1 is MDHEN and CDR2 is SYDVKM. The CDR3 loop spans 15 amino acids. The CDR3 DNA is TGTGCCAGCAGTTCGCCGGGACTAGCCAAAAACATTCAGTACTTC. This gives the protein CASSSPGLAKNIQYF.

The chain employs TRBV6-1 and TRBJ1-1; D possibly corresponds to TRBD1 (5 bases). The CDR3 has 14 amino acids. V shed 1 base and J shed 1 base, with 7 bases lying between them. Germline CDR1 MNHNS, CDR2 SASEGT. CDR3 sequence reads: CASSEGRENTEAFF. In DNA, the CDR3 is TGTGCCAGCAGTGAAGGCAGGGAGAACACTGAAGCTTTCTTT.

This clonotype has a handful of counts. The CDR3 spells CASSPSHYEQYF. In nucleotides, the CDR3 is TGTGCCAGCAGCCCCAGTCACTACGAGCAGTACTTC. The genes are TRBV12-3 or TRBV12-4 and TRBJ2-7, with no clear D. The CDR3 has 12 amino acids. Trimming removed 6 bases from V and 3 bases from J, with 9 bases in between.

This chain joins TRBV7-9 and TRBJ2-3; a possible D gene is TRBD2 (6 bases). V was cut by 4 bases and J by 0 bases, with 17 bases left in between. This CDR3 region has 17 residues. Germline loops: CDR1 SEHNR, CDR2 FQNEAQ (reference sequence). In DNA, the CDR3 is TGTGCCAGCAGCTGGGTATTGGGGGGAGTCAGCACAGATACGCAGTATTTT. It yields the protein CASSWVLGGVSTDTQYF.

Ten or more counts support this clonotype. The chain is built from TRBV7-2 and TRBJ1-2, with D uncertain. Germline CDR1 SGHTA, CDR2 FQGNSA. The CDR3 runs to 14 residues. The V end was cut by 1 base, the J end by 0 bases, with 6 bases between. The chain's CDR3 is CASSLDLANYGYTF. CDR3 DNA sequence: TGTGCCAGCAGCTTAGACCTAGCTAACTATGGCTACACCTTC.

V gene TRBV20-1 combines with J gene TRBJ2-7; D perhaps matches TRBD1 (6 bases). CDR1 and CDR2 from the germline V gene are DFQATT and SNEGSKA (reference sequence). V was clipped by 6 bases and J by 3 bases, with 15 bases between them. The CDR3 has 13 residues. This chain's CDR3 is CSAAQGKLYEQYF. CDR3 coding DNA: TGCAGTGCCGCGCAGGGGAAGCTCTACGAGCAGTACTTC.

The table lists this clonotype with a few counts. V usage is TRBV6-6 and J usage is TRBJ2-5, with D possibly TRBD2 on 5 matching bases. CDR3 length: 14 amino acids. V was shortened by 0 bases and J by 5 bases, with 10 bases between the two germline ends. Germline loops: CDR1 MNHNY, CDR2 SVGAGI (reference sequence). Written as DNA, the CDR3 is TGTGCCAGCAGTTACTCACGGGAAAGGGAGACCCAGTACTTC. Protein: CASSYSRERETQYF.

The chain combines TRBV5-4 with TRBJ2-2; D not certain. Trimming removed 3 bases from V and 1 base from J, with 13 bases in between. Per germline, CDR1 SGHNT and CDR2 YYREEE (reference sequence). The CDR3 is made up of 16 amino acids. CDR3 sequence: CASSSFRWQNTGELFF. The DNA for the CDR3 is TGTGCCAGCAGCTCGTTTAGGTGGCAGAACACCGGGGAGCTGTTTTTT.

The chain couples TRBV15 to TRBJ2-1; the match to TRBD2 covers 14 bases. Germline V gene data show CDR1 as LNHNV and CDR2 as YYDKDF (reference sequence). This CDR3 region has 18 residues. V shed 1 base, J shed 12 bases, and the junction held 14 bases outside the gene matches. CDR3 sequence (DNA): TGTGCCACCAGCAGAGGGATTCGTACCGGGACTAGCGGGAGCAGGCAGTTCTTC. Translated: CATSRGIRTGTSGSRQFF.

This rearrangement joins TRBV3-1 to TRBJ2-7; 7 bases fit TRBD1. This CDR3 has 16 amino acids. Germline CDR1 reads LGHDT; CDR2 reads YNNKEL (reference sequence). The V segment lost 0 bases and the J segment 0 bases; nucleotides outside the gene matches: 5. The CDR3 coding sequence is TGTGCCAGCAGCCAAGAAGAGGGGGCATCCTCCTACGAGCAGTACTTC. Its protein is CASSQEEGASSYEQYF.

V gene TRBV10-3 combines with J gene TRBJ2-2, with 7 positions matching TRBD1. This CDR3 comprises 14 residues. Germline-derived CDR1 and CDR2 are ENHRY and SYGVKD. J was trimmed by 2 bases and V by 10 bases; bases with no gene match: 7. The CDR3 DNA reads as TGTGCCACTACCAAAGGGGGCAACACCGGGGAGCTGTTTTTT. This gives the protein CATTKGGNTGELFF.

Ten or more counts support this clonotype. This rearrangement joins TRBV29-1 to TRBJ2-7; 11 bases line up with TRBD1. Germline-derived CDR1 and CDR2 are SQVTM and ANQGSEA. This CDR3 contains 12 residues. With V trimmed by 6 bases and J by 3 bases, 1 base remained unmatched. CDR3 nucleotides: TGCAGCGTGGGGACAGGGGGCTACGAGCAGTACTTC. It codes for CSVGTGGYEQYF.

A single count supports this clonotype. V is TRBV21-1 and J is TRBJ2-7; TRBD2, the D gene given by the table, was not confirmed from the DNA. TRBV21-1 is a recognized pseudogene. The CDR3 has 14 residues. CDR3 coding DNA: TGTGCCAGCAGCGGACTAGCGGGAACCCACGAGCAGTACTTC. Its translation is CASSGLAGTHEQYF.

This clonotype was counted a few times. J is TRBJ2-3 and V is TRBV10-2, with 8 positions matching TRBD2. This CDR3 is 17 amino acids long. From germline, CDR1 is WSHSY and CDR2 SAAADI. V was clipped by 6 bases and J by 14 bases; unmatched bases: 25. This CDR3 is CASSQIQAGASHRYAYF. CDR3 DNA sequence: TGCGCCAGCAGCCAGATCCAAGCGGGAGCCTCGCACAGATACGCGTATTTT.

This clonotype appeared a few times. CDR3 in DNA: TGTGCCAGCAGCTTCCCGGGAATCCAAGAGACCCAGTACTTC. It codes for CASSFPGIQETQYF. V gene TRBV7-9 combines with J gene TRBJ2-5, with TRBD2 as a possible D gene (5 bases). Between the trimmed V and J ends, which lost 3 bases and 1 base, there was a span of 9 bases. CDR3 length: 14 amino acids. CDR1 and CDR2 from the germline V gene are SEHNR and FQNEAQ (reference sequence).

The rearrangement joins TRBV5-1 to TRBJ2-7, with D uncertain. Germline values: CDR1 SGHRS, CDR2 YFSETQ. The CDR3 has 15 amino acids. V lost 5 bases to trimming and J lost 1 base, with 16 bases between them. Written as DNA, the CDR3 is TGCGCCAGCAGTCAACTTGCATCAGTTTCCTACGAGCAGTACTTC. Protein product: CASSQLASVSYEQYF.

This chain joins TRBV15 and TRBJ1-2; TRBD1 matches 7 bases. With 3 bases clipped from V and 4 bases from J, the junction kept 5 bases outside the gene matches. CDR1 is LNHNV, CDR2 YYDKDF, per germline (reference sequence). The CDR3 contains 14 residues. CDR3 sequence reads: CATSSGQVFYGYTF. The CDR3 DNA is TGTGCCACCAGCAGCGGACAGGTGTTCTATGGCTACACCTTC.

This rearrangement joins TRBV5-1 to TRBJ2-7, with D maybe TRBD2 (5 bases). The CDR3 runs to 14 residues. V lost 2 bases to trimming and J lost 2 bases, with 11 bases between them. In germline, CDR1 is SGHRS, CDR2 YFSETQ. The CDR3 loop is CASSFDGMTYEQYF. The CDR3 DNA is TGCGCCAGCAGCTTCGACGGGATGACCTACGAGCAGTACTTC. Full variable domain (missing parts from reference TRBV5-1 and TRBJ2-7): KAGVTQTPRYLIKTRGQQVTLSCSPISGHRSVSWYQQTPGQGLQFLFEYFSETQRNKGNFPGRFSGRQFSNSRSEMNVSTLELGDSALYLCASSFDGMTYEQYFGPGTRLTVT.

The chain uses TRBV20-1 and TRBJ1-5; 10 bases are shared with TRBD1. The CDR3 totals 18 residues. In germline, CDR1 is DFQATT, CDR2 SNEGSKA (reference sequence). Trimming cost V 5 bases and J 1 base; bases outside gene matches: 14. CDR3 in amino acids: CSAGDRDRGGQSNQPQHF. The DNA for the CDR3 is TGCAGTGCTGGGGACCGGGACAGGGGAGGGCAAAGCAATCAGCCCCAGCATTTT.